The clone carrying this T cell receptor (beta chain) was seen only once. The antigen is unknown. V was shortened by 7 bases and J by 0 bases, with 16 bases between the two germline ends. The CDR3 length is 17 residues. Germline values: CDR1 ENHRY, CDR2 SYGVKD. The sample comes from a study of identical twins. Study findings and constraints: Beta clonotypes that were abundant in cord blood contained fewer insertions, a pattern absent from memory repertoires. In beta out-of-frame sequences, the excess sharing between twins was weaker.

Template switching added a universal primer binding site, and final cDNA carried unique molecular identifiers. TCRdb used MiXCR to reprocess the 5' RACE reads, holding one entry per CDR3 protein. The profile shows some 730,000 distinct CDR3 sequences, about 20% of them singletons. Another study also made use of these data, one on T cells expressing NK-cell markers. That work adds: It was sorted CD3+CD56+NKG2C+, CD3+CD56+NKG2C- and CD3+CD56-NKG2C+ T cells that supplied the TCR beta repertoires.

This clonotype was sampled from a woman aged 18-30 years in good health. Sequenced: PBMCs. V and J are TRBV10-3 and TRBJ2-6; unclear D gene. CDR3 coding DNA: TGTGCCATCACCGCTGGCGGCCCAGCCTCTGGGGCCAACGTCCTGACTTTC. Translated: CAITAGGPASGANVLTF.